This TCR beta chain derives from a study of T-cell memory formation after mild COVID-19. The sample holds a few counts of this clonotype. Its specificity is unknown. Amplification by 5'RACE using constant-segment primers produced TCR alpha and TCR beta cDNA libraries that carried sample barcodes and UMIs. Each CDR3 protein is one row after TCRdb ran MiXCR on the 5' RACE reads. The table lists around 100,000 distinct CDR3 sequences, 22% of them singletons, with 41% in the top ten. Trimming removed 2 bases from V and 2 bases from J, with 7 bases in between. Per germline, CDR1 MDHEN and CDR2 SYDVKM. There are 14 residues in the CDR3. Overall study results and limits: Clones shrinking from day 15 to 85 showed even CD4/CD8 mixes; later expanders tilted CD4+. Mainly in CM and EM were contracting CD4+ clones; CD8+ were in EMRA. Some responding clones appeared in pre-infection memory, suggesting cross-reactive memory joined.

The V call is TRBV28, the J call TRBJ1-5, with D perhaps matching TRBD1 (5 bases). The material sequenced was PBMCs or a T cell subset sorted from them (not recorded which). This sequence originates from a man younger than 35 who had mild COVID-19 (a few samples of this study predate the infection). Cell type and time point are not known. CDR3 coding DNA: TGTGCCAGCAGTTTACGGGGGGGCAATCAGCCCCAGCATTTT. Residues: CASSLRGGNQPQHF. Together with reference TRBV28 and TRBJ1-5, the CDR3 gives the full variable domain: DVKVTQSSRYLVKRTGEKVFLECVQDMDHENMFWYRQDPGLGLRLIYFSYDVKMKEKGDIPEGYSVSREKKERFSLILESASTNQTSMYLCASSLRGGNQPQHFGDGTRLSIL.